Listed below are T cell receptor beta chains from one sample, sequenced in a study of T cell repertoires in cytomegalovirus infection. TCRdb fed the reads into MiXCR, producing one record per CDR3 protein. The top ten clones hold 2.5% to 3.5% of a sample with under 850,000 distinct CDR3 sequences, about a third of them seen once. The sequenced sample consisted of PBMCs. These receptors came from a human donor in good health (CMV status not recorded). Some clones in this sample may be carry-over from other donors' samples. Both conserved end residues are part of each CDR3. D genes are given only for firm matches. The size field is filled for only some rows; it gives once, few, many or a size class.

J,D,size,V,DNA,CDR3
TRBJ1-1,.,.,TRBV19,TGTGCCAGTAGTATCGGTGACCTGGGAGGGACTGAAGCTTTCTTT,CASSIGDLGGTEAFF
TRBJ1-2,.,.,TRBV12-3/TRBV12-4,TGTGCCAGCAGTGGGTCCAAGACAGTTTATCGAGGCTACACCTTC,CASSGSKTVYRGYTF
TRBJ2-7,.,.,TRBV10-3,TGTGCCACCACTGAGGGATCTGCCTACGAGCAGTACTTC,CATTEGSAYEQYF
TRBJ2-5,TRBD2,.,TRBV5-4,TGTGCCAGCAGCTGGTCCCTAGGGGCGGGAGGAGAAGAGACCCAGTACTTC,CASSWSLGAGGEETQYF
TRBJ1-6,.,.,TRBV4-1,TGCGCCAGCATCGGTTTTGACAGGAGCTCCTATAATTCACCCCTCCACTTT,CASIGFDRSSYNSPLHF
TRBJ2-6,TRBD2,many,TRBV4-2,TGTGCCAGCAGCCAATACCGTACTAGCGGGAGGGCCTCTGGGGCCAACGTCCTGACTTTC,CASSQYRTSGRASGANVLTF
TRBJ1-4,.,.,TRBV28,TGTGCCAGCAGTCCGGTAGGGGCGCGTGGTAATGAAAAACTGTTTTTT,CASSPVGARGNEKLFF
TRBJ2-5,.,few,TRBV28,TGTGCCAGCAGTTTACGGACAGTGAGGGAGACCCAGTACTTC,CASSLRTVRETQYF
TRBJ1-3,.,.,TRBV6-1,TGTGCCAGCAGTGAAAGGGGCAGGGCCGCCCGCTCTGGAAACACCATATATTTT,CASSERGRAARSGNTIYF
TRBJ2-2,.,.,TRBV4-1,TGCGCCAGCAGCCAAGTTGTGGCGGGCACCGGGGAGCTGTTTTTT,CASSQVVAGTGELFF
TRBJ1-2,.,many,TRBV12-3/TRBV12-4,TGTGCCAGCAGTTTAGTCGGGGGTATCGGCTATGGCTACACCTTC,CASSLVGGIGYGYTF
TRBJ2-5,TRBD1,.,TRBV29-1,TGCAGCGTTGGGACAGGGCAAGAGACCCAGTACTTC,CSVGTGQETQYF
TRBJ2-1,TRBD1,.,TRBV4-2,TGTGCCAGCAGCTCCGGGACAGGAGGCCATGAGCAGTTCTTC,CASSSGTGGHEQFF
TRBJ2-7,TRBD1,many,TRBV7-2,TGTGCCAGCAGCCCACCCCGGACAGGAAAATACGAGCAGTACTTC,CASSPPRTGKYEQYF
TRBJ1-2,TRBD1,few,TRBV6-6,TGTGCCAGCAGTTACCCTCCGGGACAGGGGCGACCTCCGTCTAACTATGGCTACACCTTC,CASSYPPGQGRPPSNYGYTF
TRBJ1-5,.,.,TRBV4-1,TGCGCCAGAAGCCAAGGAGGTCCAAATCAGCCCCAGCATTTT,CARSQGGPNQPQHF
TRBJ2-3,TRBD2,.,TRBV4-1,TGCGCCAGCAGCCAAGAAGATAGCGGGAGGGCTGTGGGCACAGATACGCAGTATTTT,CASSQEDSGRAVGTDTQYF
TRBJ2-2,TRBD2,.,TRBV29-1,TGCAGCGTCCCCGGGACTAGACACACCGGGGAGCTGTTTTTT,CSVPGTRHTGELFF
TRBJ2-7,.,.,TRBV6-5,TGTGCCACCCAAGACTCAGAGAAATACGAGCAGTACTTC,CATQDSEKYEQYF
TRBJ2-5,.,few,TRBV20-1,TGCAGTGCTAGAGTATTTAGTACTGGTCCCGCGACCGAGACCCAGTACTTC,CSARVFSTGPATETQYF
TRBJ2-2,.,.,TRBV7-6,TGTGCCAGCAGCTTAGAGGGCGGGGAGCTGTTTTTT,CASSLEGGELFF
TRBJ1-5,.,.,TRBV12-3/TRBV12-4,TGTGCCAGCAGTTTAGGGGATTTCGGCCATCAGCCCCAGCATTTT,CASSLGDFGHQPQHF
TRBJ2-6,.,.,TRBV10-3,TGTGCCATCAGTGAGTCGAGAGCCAACGTCCTGACTTTC,CAISESRANVLTF
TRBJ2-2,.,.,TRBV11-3,TGTGCCAGCAGCTTAGGAGTAGGCACCGGGGAGCTGTTTTTT,CASSLGVGTGELFF
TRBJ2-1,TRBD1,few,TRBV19,TGTGCCAGTAGTATCCTCGGGACAGGGGGCCTCGATGAGCAGTTCTTC,CASSILGTGGLDEQFF
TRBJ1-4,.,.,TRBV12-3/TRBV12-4,TGTGCCAGCAGGGCCGGACAAACCCCTAATGAAAAACTGTTTTTT,CASRAGQTPNEKLFF
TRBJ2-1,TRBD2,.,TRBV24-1,TGTGCCACTGGGGGGTTAGCGGGAGAGTCACATGAGCAGTTCTTC,CATGGLAGESHEQFF
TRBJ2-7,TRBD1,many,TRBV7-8,TGTGCCAGCAGCTTATATGGGACAGGGGTCTACGAGCAGTACTTC,CASSLYGTGVYEQYF
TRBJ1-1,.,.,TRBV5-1,TGCGCAGGCAGCTTGAGGGGATTGGAAAACACTGAAGCTTTCTTT,CAGSLRGLENTEAFF
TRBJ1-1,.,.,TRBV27,TGTGCCAGCAGTTCCGAAACAGGGAACACTGAAGCTTTCTTT,CASSSETGNTEAFF
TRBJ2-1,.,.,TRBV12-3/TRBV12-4,TGTGCCAGCAGGGGGATCGGGACATTGGGGAATGAGCAGTTCTTC,CASRGIGTLGNEQFF
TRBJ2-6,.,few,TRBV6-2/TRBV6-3,TGTGCCAGCAGGCGAGAGTTCCGGGGGGCCAACGTCCTGACTTTC,CASRREFRGANVLTF
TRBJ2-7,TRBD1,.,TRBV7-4,TGTGCCAGCAGCGACCCGGGACAGGTCTACGAGCAGTACTTC,CASSDPGQVYEQYF
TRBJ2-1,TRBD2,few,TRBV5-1,TGCGCCAGCAGCGAACTAGCGGGAGGGGACAATGAGCAGTTCTTC,CASSELAGGDNEQFF
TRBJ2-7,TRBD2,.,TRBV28,TGTGCCAGCAGTCCTGCGGGGGACTCCTACGAGCAGTACTTC,CASSPAGDSYEQYF
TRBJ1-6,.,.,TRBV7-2,TGTGCCAGCAGCTTAGGACCAGGGGATTCCTATAATTCACCCCTCCACTTT,CASSLGPGDSYNSPLHF
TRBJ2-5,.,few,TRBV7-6,TGTGCCAGCAGCCCTCGAGGGCTGAGTATAGAGACCCAGTACTTC,CASSPRGLSIETQYF
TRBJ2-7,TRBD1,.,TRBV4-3,TGCGCAAGCAGCGCTCCCGGGACAGGGAATAGAGGCGAGCAGTACTTC,CASSAPGTGNRGEQYF
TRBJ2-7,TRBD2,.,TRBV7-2,TGTGCCAGCATCTTAGGGACTAGCGGGAGCTACGAGCAGTACTTC,CASILGTSGSYEQYF
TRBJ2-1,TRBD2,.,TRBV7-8,TGTGCCAGCAGCTTAGGACCTAGCGGGGGAAGCTCCTACAATGAGCAGTTCTTC,CASSLGPSGGSSYNEQFF
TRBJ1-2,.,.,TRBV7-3,TGTGCCAGCAGCCCAGGGGAGGGACGGTATGGCTACACCTTC,CASSPGEGRYGYTF
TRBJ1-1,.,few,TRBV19,TGTGCCAGTAGTATACGGGGGCAGAACACTGAAGCTTTCTTT,CASSIRGQNTEAFF
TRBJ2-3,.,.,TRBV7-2,TGTGCCAGCAGCTCCTCTTACCCAGATACGCAGTATTTT,CASSSSYPDTQYF
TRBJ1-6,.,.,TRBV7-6,TGTGCCAGCACCTATGGCCGGGATGGTTCACCCCTCCACTTT,CASTYGRDGSPLHF
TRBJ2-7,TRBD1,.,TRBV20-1,TGCAGTGCCCCGGGACAGGGAGCCCTCTCCTACGAGCAGTACTTC,CSAPGQGALSYEQYF
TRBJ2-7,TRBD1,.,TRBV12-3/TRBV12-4,TGTGCCAGCAGTTTAGCAGGGTTCGGGACAGGGAAAGTAGGCGAGCAGTACTTC,CASSLAGFGTGKVGEQYF
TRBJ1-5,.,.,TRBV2,TGTGCCAGCAGTGATAGTTCGGGGGGCGTCGGTCGCAATCAGCCCCAGCATTTT,CASSDSSGGVGRNQPQHF
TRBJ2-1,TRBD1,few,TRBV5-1,TGCGCCAGCAGCGTCGACCGGGACAGATACAATGAGCAGTTCTTC,CASSVDRDRYNEQFF
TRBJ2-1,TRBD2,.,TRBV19,TGTGCCAGTAGCCCCCGCCGCGACGGGACTAGCGGGAGGAATGAGCAGTTCTTC,CASSPRRDGTSGRNEQFF
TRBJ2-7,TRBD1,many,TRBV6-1,TGTGCCAGCAGTCAAGAGACAGGGAGCTCCTACGAGCAGTACTTC,CASSQETGSSYEQYF
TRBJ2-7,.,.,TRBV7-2,TGTGCCAGCACCCGACTAGATTTGTACGAGCAGTACTTC,CASTRLDLYEQYF